A selection of T cell receptor beta chains follows, all from one sample in a study of T-cell memory formation after mild COVID-19. TCRdb reprocessed the 5' RACE reads with MiXCR, giving one entry per CDR3 protein. The data show about 50,000 distinct CDR3 sequences, around 7.3% seen once. The sample comprised PBMCs or a T cell subset sorted from them (not recorded which). Receptor source: a young man who had mild COVID-19 (a few samples of this study predate the infection). Cell type and time point are not known. Both conserved end residues are part of each CDR3. The D gene is left open where the match is weak. Size tells how often a clone was seen (once, few, many) or the class of an expanded clone, and some rows leave it out.

j_call,clone_size,v_call,d_call,cdr3_nt,cdr3_aa
TRBJ1-2,few,TRBV5-1,TRBD1,TGCGCCAGCAGCTCCGGGACAGGGGGCTATGGCTACACCTTC,CASSSGTGGYGYTF
TRBJ2-7,many,TRBV12-3/TRBV12-4,-,TGTGCCAGCAGCCCCCGACTAAACTCCTACGAGCAGTACTTC,CASSPRLNSYEQYF
TRBJ2-2,-,TRBV15,-,TGTGCCACCAGCTCCGTCGGCACCGGGGAGCTGTTTTTT,CATSSVGTGELFF
TRBJ1-2,-,TRBV7-2,TRBD1,TGTGCCAGCAGCTTAGCGCGGGGGACAGGAGATGGCTACACCTTC,CASSLARGTGDGYTF
TRBJ2-3,-,TRBV5-4,TRBD2,TGTGCCAGCAGCCAGTTACGGGAGGGAAGCACAGATACGCAGTATTTT,CASSQLREGSTDTQYF
TRBJ1-2,-,TRBV2,-,TGTGCCAGCAGTTACCGGGAACCCCACCGGGGTTATGGCTACACCTTC,CASSYREPHRGYGYTF
TRBJ1-2,few,TRBV11-2,-,TGTGCCAGCAGCTTGTCAGGGTCCTATGGCTACACCTTC,CASSLSGSYGYTF
TRBJ1-1,medium-sized,TRBV7-6,-,TGTGCCAGCAGCTTAGCTCAGGGGAAGCTCGCTGAAGCTTTCTTT,CASSLAQGKLAEAFF
TRBJ1-2,many,TRBV6-6,TRBD1,TGTGCCAGCAGTAGGACAGGGGTAGGCTACACCTTC,CASSRTGVGYTF
TRBJ2-5,-,TRBV7-2,-,TGTGCCAGCAGCACAGCGGAGACCCAGTACTTC,CASSTAETQYF
TRBJ2-5,many,TRBV5-1,TRBD1,TGCGCCAGCAGCGGCGGACAGGGGGCATTAGAGACCCAGTACTTC,CASSGGQGALETQYF
TRBJ1-1,-,TRBV29-1,-,TGCAGCGGGAAAGGGACCTTGAACACTGAAGCTTTCTTT,CSGKGTLNTEAFF
TRBJ2-5,many,TRBV5-1,TRBD2,TGCGCCAGCAGCTTGTTTCCAGCGGGGGCCGGGGAGACCCAGTACTTC,CASSLFPAGAGETQYF
TRBJ2-3,few,TRBV7-2,-,TGTGCCAGCAGCTTAGTAGGGCTGAACACAGATACGCAGTATTTT,CASSLVGLNTDTQYF
TRBJ2-5,few,TRBV28,-,TGTGCCAGCAGGTCAGGACACGGGGAGACCCAGTACTTC,CASRSGHGETQYF
TRBJ2-7,few,TRBV5-1,-,TGCGCCAGCAGCTTGGGGCCAGGGGAGGAGCAGTACTTC,CASSLGPGEEQYF
TRBJ2-1,-,TRBV28,TRBD2,TGTGCCAGCAGTTTCGCGGGGGGGCCGGTTAGGAATGAGCAGTTCTTC,CASSFAGGPVRNEQFF
TRBJ1-2,few,TRBV5-4,-,TGTGCCAGCAGCATAACAAAGGCCCATGGCTACACCTTC,CASSITKAHGYTF
TRBJ1-1,few,TRBV18,-,TGTGCCAGCTCACCACCAGGGGAAAGTGAAGCTTTCTTT,CASSPPGESEAFF
TRBJ2-7,many,TRBV15,-,TGTGCCACCAGCAGAGATGTCCCAGGGACCTACGAGCAGTACTTC,CATSRDVPGTYEQYF
TRBJ2-2,-,TRBV7-2,-,TGTGCCAGCAGCTTAGTTACGGACACCGGGGAGCTGTTTTTT,CASSLVTDTGELFF
TRBJ1-2,-,TRBV7-2,TRBD1,TGTGCCAGCAGCTTAGAGGGGGACAGGGCTAACTATGGCTACACCTTC,CASSLEGDRANYGYTF